One sample yielded the 4 T cell receptor beta chains listed below, sequenced in a study of blood T cell repertoires in COVID-19. Sequencing used immunoSEQ multiplex PCR; TCRdb keeps in-frame clones, though not all of them. There are some 74,000 clones in the sample; about 80% occur only once, and roughly 41% lies in the top ten. Sequenced material: peripheral blood. These receptors all come from a man aged 80 or over with acute or convalescent COVID-19.

V and J are TRBV10-3 and TRBJ1-1; 10 bases are a match to TRBD1. The V and J ends lost 8 bases and 1 base, in that order; junction bases with no gene match: 7. Germline CDR1 ENHRY, CDR2 SYGVKD. This CDR3 spans 15 amino acids. CDR3 residues: CAIRQGADGNTEAFF. The CDR3 bases are TGTGCCATCCGACAGGGGGCGGATGGGAACACTGAAGCTTTCTTT.

This clone was counted between two and nine times. The chain carries TRBV7-2 and TRBJ2-7; 9 bases are a match to TRBD1. The trim removed 4 bases at V and 7 bases at J, leaving 11 bases unmatched. The germline CDR1 and CDR2 sequences are SGHTA and FQGNSA. This CDR3 contains 15 residues. The CDR3 coding sequence is TGTGCCAGCAGCTCTGACAGGGGGGGTTCGAGGGAGCAGTACTTC. Translating it yields CASSSDRGGSREQYF.

This clone was seen once. The chain combines TRBV12-5 with TRBJ2-5; TRBD2 matches 10 bases. CDR3 length: 17 amino acids. CDR1 and CDR2 from the germline V gene are LGHNT and FRNRAP. V lost 0 bases and J lost 5; bases outside the gene matches: 9. The CDR3 DNA reads as TGTGCTAGTGGTTTGGTAGGGAGCGGGAGGGCCGTTGAGACCCAGTACTTC. It is translated as CASGLVGSGRAVETQYF.

The chain uses TRBV5-6 and TRBJ2-4, with 10 bases aligning to TRBD2. This CDR3 is built from 15 residues. Germline V CDR1 and CDR2: SGHDT, YYEEEE. V lost 3 bases, J lost 1 base, and 1 base stayed unmatched. CDR3 region: CASSSSGSAKNIQYF. The CDR3, as DNA: TGTGCCAGCAGCTCTAGCGGGAGTGCCAAAAACATTCAGTACTTC.